This TCR beta chain appears in the sequencing data of a study of blood T cell repertoires in COVID-19. Study information: Donors in the United States, Italy and Spain gave samples during acute or convalescent COVID-19. Sources were T cells, B-cell-depleted T cells, or PBMCs; the material itself was cDNA or gDNA.

The authors' processing: Nucleated cell number was recorded as an estimate derived from reference gene primer amplification. Using immunoSEQ multiplex PCR, the repertoire was profiled, and TCRdb retains in-frame clones only, with some absent. Clonal size and the V and J genes are those of that table, whereas D and trimming came from the DNA. The table shows some 270,000 clones, with 90% occurring only once. The trim removed 3 bases at V and 2 bases at J, leaving 7 bases unmatched. Per germline, CDR1 SGHDT and CDR2 YYEEEE. This CDR3 has 15 residues. The Seattle patients joined while their infection was active and were tracked longitudinally afterward.

Specimen: peripheral blood. This clonotype was sampled from a woman in her fifties or sixties with COVID-19, enrolled during active disease. V is TRBV5-6 and J is TRBJ1-2, with 7 bases fitting TRBD1. CDR3 sequence: CASSYSTGWNYGYTF. CDR3 in DNA: TGTGCCAGCAGCTATTCGACAGGGTGGAACTATGGCTACACCTTC.